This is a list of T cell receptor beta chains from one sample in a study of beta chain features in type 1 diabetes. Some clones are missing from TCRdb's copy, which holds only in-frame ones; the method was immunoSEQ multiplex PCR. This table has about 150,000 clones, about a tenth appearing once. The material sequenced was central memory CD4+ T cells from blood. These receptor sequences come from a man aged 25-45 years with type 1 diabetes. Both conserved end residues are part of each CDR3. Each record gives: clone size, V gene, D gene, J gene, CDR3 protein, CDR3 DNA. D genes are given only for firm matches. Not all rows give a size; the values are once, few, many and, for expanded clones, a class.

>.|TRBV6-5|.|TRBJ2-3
CASTVELGTDTQYF
TGTGCCAGCACCGTAGAGTTGGGCACAGATACGCAGTATTTT
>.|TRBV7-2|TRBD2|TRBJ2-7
CASSSRIGVAGSSYEQYF
TGTGCCAGCAGCAGTAGGATTGGGGTAGCGGGTTCCTCCTACGAGCAGTACTTC
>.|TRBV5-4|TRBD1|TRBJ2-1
CASSLPQGVSGNEQFF
TGTGCCAGCAGCTTGCCTCAGGGGGTATCAGGGAATGAGCAGTTCTTC
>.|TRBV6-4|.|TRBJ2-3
CASSDQRSTDTQYF
TGTGCCAGCAGTGACCAGCGGAGCACAGATACGCAGTATTTT
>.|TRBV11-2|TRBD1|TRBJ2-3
CASNSDRGADTQYF
TGTGCCAGCAACTCCGACAGGGGCGCAGATACGCAGTATTTT
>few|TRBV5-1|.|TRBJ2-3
CASSPPSTDTQYF
TGCGCCAGCAGCCCCCCGAGCACAGATACGCAGTATTTT
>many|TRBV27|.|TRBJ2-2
CASTGQNTGELFF
TGTGCCAGCACAGGACAGAACACCGGGGAGCTGTTTTTT
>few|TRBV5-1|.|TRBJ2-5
CASSLVGRGETQYF
TGCGCCAGCAGCTTGGTCGGCAGGGGTGAGACCCAGTACTTC
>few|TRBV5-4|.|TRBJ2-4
CASSPRGVSKNIQYF
TGTGCCAGCAGCCCCAGGGGTGTCTCCAAAAACATTCAGTACTTC
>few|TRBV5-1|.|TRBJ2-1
CASSPRDFNEQFF
TGCGCCAGCAGCCCCCGGGACTTCAATGAGCAGTTCTTC
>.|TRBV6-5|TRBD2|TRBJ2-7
CASSSTGGRSYEQYF
TGTGCCAGCAGCTCGACAGGCGGGAGGTCCTACGAGCAGTACTTC
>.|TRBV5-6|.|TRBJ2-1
CASSSWAGYNEQFF
TGTGCCAGCAGCTCGTGGGCGGGTTACAATGAGCAGTTCTTC
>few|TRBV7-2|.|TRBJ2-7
CASSLAETGVNEQYF
TGTGCCAGCAGCTTAGCGGAAACGGGAGTGAACGAGCAGTACTTC
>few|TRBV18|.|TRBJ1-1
CASSPRTAQNTEAFF
TGTGCCAGCTCACCACGGACAGCGCAAAACACTGAAGCTTTCTTT
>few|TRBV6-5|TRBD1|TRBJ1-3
CASSYGTGIGNTIYF
TGTGCCAGCAGTTATGGGACAGGGATTGGAAACACCATATATTTT
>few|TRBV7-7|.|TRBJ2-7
CASSSSLAGEQYF
TGTGCTAGCAGCTCATCCTTGGCGGGCGAGCAGTACTTC
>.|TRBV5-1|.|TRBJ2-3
CASTTGTSTDTQYF
TGCGCCAGCACGACAGGGACTAGCACAGATACGCAGTATTTT
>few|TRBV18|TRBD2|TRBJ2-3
CASSPIATSGRAQDTQYF
TGTGCCAGCTCACCGATCGCGACTAGCGGGAGGGCCCAAGATACGCAGTATTTT
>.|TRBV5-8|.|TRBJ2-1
CAYGTWDEQFF
TGTGCCTACGGGACATGGGATGAGCAGTTCTTC
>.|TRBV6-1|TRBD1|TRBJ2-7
CASSDPRTGASYEQYF
TGTGCCAGCAGTGACCCTAGGACAGGGGCTTCCTACGAGCAGTACTTC
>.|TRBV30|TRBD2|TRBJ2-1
CAWSVGTSHFYNEQFF
TGTGCCTGGAGTGTAGGGACTAGTCATTTCTACAATGAGCAGTTCTTC
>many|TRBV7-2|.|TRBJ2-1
CASRQGSSSYNEQFF
TGTGCCAGCAGGCAGGGTTCCAGCTCCTACAATGAGCAGTTCTTC
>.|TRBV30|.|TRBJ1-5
CAWTPPGRDNQPQHF
TGTGCCTGGACCCCTCCGGGCAGGGACAATCAGCCCCAGCATTTT
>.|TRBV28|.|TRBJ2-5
CASSGETQYF
TGTGCCAGCAGTGGCGAGACCCAGTACTTC
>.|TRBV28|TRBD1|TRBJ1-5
CASSFYRGDNQPQHF
TGTGCCAGCAGTTTCTACAGGGGTGACAATCAGCCCCAGCATTTT
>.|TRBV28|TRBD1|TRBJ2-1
CASSAPGQGHEQFF
TGTGCCAGCAGTGCCCCAGGACAGGGTCATGAGCAGTTCTTC
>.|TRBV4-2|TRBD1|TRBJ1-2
CASSYRDRGREAGYTF
TGTGCCAGCAGCTACCGGGACAGGGGGCGAGAAGCTGGCTACACCTTC
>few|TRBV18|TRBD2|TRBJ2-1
CASSQSGSSYNEQFF
TGTGCCAGCTCACAAAGCGGGAGCTCCTACAATGAGCAGTTCTTC
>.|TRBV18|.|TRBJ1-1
CASSMDRVNTEAFF
TGTGCCAGCTCCATGGACAGAGTGAACACTGAAGCTTTCTTT
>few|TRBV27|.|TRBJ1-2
CASSLRAGNYGYTF
TGTGCCAGCAGTTTAAGGGCAGGGAACTATGGCTACACCTTC
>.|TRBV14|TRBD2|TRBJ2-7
CASSRGLAQGRGYEQYF
TGTGCCAGCAGCCGAGGACTAGCGCAGGGGAGAGGCTACGAGCAGTACTTC
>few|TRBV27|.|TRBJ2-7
CASSSLGGGNNEQYF
TGTGCCAGCAGTTCCTTGGGCGGGGGCAACAACGAGCAGTACTTC
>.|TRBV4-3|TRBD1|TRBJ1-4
CASSQGGGLATNEKLFF
TGCGCCAGCAGCCAAGGAGGGGGCCTTGCAACTAATGAAAAACTGTTTTTT
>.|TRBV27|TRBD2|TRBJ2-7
CASSSWLAGSYEQYF
TGTGCCAGCAGTTCCTGGTTAGCGGGCTCCTACGAGCAGTACTTC
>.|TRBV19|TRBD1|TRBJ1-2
CASKLDRSLGYGYTF
TGTGCCAGTAAATTGGACAGGAGCCTTGGGTATGGCTACACCTTC
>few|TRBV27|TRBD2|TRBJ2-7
CASSLSGLAGGQSYEQYF
TGTGCCAGCAGTTTAAGCGGACTAGCGGGAGGACAATCCTACGAGCAGTACTTC
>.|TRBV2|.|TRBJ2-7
CASSRTGFTYEQYF
TGTGCCAGCAGTAGAACAGGTTTCACCTACGAGCAGTACTTC
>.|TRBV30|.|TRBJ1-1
CAWSSPGGFAEAFF
TGTGCCTGGTCGTCCCCTGGGGGGTTCGCTGAAGCTTTCTTT
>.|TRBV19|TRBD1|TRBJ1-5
CASSRFGQGGSNQPQHF
TGTGCCAGTAGTCGGTTCGGACAGGGGGGAAGCAATCAGCCCCAGCATTTT
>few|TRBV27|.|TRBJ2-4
CASSIHEWGGDRYKNIQYF
TGTGCCAGCAGTATTCACGAGTGGGGCGGTGATCGGTACAAAAACATTCAGTACTTC
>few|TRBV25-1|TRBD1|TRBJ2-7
CASSGQGHEQYF
TGTGCCAGCAGTGGACAGGGCCACGAGCAGTACTTC
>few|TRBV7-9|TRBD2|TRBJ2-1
CASSLAQTSGNNEQFF
TGTGCCAGCAGCTTAGCGCAGACTAGCGGAAACAATGAGCAGTTCTTC
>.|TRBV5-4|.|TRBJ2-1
CASSLGPGDEQFF
TGTGCCAGCAGCTTGGGACCCGGGGATGAGCAGTTCTTC
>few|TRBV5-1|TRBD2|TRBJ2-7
CASSAGLDGSYEQYF
TGCGCCAGCAGCGCCGGACTAGACGGGTCCTACGAGCAGTACTTC
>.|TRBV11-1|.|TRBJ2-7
CASTQGTNNEQYF
TGTGCCAGCACCCAGGGTACAAACAACGAGCAGTACTTC
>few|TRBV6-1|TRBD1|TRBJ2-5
CASSPGTVEETQYF
TGTGCCAGCAGTCCCGGGACAGTTGAAGAGACCCAGTACTTC
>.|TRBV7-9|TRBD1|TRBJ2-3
CASSPTGPPDTQYF
TGTGCCAGCAGTCCGACAGGGCCTCCAGATACGCAGTATTTT
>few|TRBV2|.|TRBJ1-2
CASALDGRNYGYTF
TGTGCCAGCGCCCTCGATGGTCGGAACTATGGCTACACCTTC
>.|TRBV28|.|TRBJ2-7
CASSKGRRDYEQYF
TGTGCCAGCAGTAAAGGGCGCAGGGACTACGAGCAGTACTTC
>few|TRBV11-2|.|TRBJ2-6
CASSLGRAGANVLTF
TGTGCCAGCAGCTTAGGCCGGGCTGGGGCCAACGTCCTGACTTTC
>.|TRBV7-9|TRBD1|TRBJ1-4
CASSSGQGAEKLFF
TGTGCCAGCAGCTCGGGACAGGGGGCTGAAAAACTGTTTTTT
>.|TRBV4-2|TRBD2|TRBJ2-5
CASSRTLAGGSETQYF
TGTGCCAGCAGCCGGACACTAGCGGGAGGGTCGGAGACCCAGTACTTC
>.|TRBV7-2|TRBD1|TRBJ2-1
CASSAGGRGEYNEQFF
TGTGCCAGCAGCGCAGGGGGCAGGGGGGAATACAATGAGCAGTTCTTC
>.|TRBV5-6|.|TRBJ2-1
CASSLVRLGRGNEQFF
TGTGCCAGCAGCTTGGTGCGTCTAGGTCGGGGCAATGAGCAGTTCTTC
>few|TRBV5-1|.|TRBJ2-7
CASSLGGDYEQYF
TGCGCCAGCAGCTTGGGGGGAGACTACGAGCAGTACTTC
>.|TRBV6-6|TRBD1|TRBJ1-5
CASSYQGGQPQHF
TGTGCCAGCAGTTACCAGGGGGGCCAGCCCCAGCATTTT
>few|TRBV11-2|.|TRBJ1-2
CASSPRQNRLNYGYTF
TGTGCCAGCAGCCCCCGACAGAACCGTTTAAACTATGGCTACACCTTC
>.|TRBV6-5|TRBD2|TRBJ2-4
CASSHPSGNIQYF
TGTGCCAGCAGTCACCCTAGCGGAAACATTCAGTACTTC